Presented here are 15 T cell receptor beta chains from one specimen sequenced in a study of T cells in Graves' hyperthyroidism and ophthalmopathy. Amplification of TCR beta CDR3 regions used RNA as the template. TCR CDR3 underwent first-round RT-PCR with the HTBI primer set. TCRdb processed the multiplex PCR reads anew with MiXCR; each CDR3 protein has one entry. In the table there are some 570,000 distinct CDR3 sequences, 12% to 15% of which are singletons. The specimen was blood. The source of these receptors is a woman aged 18-29 years with Graves' ophthalmopathy.

At least ten counts were recorded for this clonotype. The rearrangement uses TRBV11-2 and TRBJ2-1, with 12 bases aligning to TRBD2. The CDR3 covers 17 residues. Germline-derived CDR1 and CDR2 are SGHAT and FQNNGV. Unmatched junction bases numbered 8, after V lost 3 bases and J lost 5 bases. In DNA, the CDR3 is TGTGCCAGCAGCTTGACTAGCGGGAGACATCTAGACAATGAGCAGTTCTTC. It encodes CASSLTSGRHLDNEQFF.

This clonotype was detected many times. The chain employs TRBV7-3 and TRBJ2-1, with 13 bases that match TRBD2. V was pared by 5 bases and J by 12 bases, with 7 bases of the junction left unmatched. CDR1 is SGHTA and CDR2 is FQGTGA in the germline V gene. There are 14 residues in the CDR3. As DNA, the CDR3 is TGTGCCAGCAGCCAAAAACTAGCGGGAGGGCGGCAGTTCTTC. This translates into CASSQKLAGGRQFF.

A note on this clonotype: A much larger clone sits a single nucleotide away, making a read error possible. The chain carries TRBV3-1 and TRBJ2-2, with TRBD2 as a possible D gene (5 bases). Germline V gives CDR1 LGHDT, CDR2 YNNKEL (reference sequence). CDR3 length: 13 residues. For the CDR3, the DNA is TGTGCCAGCAGCCCTCAATACACCGGGGAGCGGTTTTTT. Amino acid sequence: CASSPQYTGERFF.

This clonotype came up many times. The chain uses TRBV11-2 and TRBJ2-1; 9 bases fit TRBD2. This CDR3 contains 17 residues. Germline loops: CDR1 SGHAT, CDR2 FQNNGV. V lost 1 base, J lost 4 bases, and 8 bases stayed unmatched. This CDR3 is CASSLGGLAGAYNEQFF. Written as DNA, the CDR3 is TGTGCCAGCAGCTTAGGGGGACTAGCCGGGGCATACAATGAGCAGTTCTTC. Using reference TRBV11-2 and TRBJ2-1 for the parts outside the CDR3, the full variable domain is EAGVAQSPRYKIIEKRQSVAFWCNPISGHATLYWYQQILGQGPKLLIQFQNNGVVDDSQLPKDRFSAERLKGVDSTLKIQPAKLEDSAVYLCASSLGGLAGAYNEQFFGPGTRLTVL.

In its sample, this clonotype was seen many times. The rearrangement links TRBV11-1 to TRBJ2-5, with D unclear. The CDR3 is made up of 14 amino acids. Germline V CDR1 and CDR2: SGHAT, FQDESV (reference sequence). Trimming took 8 bases from V and 7 from J, leaving 20 bases between them. The CDR3 here is CASCDMYQDGTQYF. The CDR3 DNA reads TGTGCCAGCTGCGATATGTACCAAGATGGGACCCAGTACTTC.

This clonotype was counted at least ten times. This chain joins TRBV2 and TRBJ1-2; 7 bases map to TRBD1. V shed 5 bases, J shed 2 bases, and the junction held 8 bases outside the gene matches. The germline CDR1 and CDR2 sequences are SNHLY and FYNNEI. The CDR3 sequence is 15 residues long. The CDR3 protein is CASSYPVQGNYGYTF. The DNA of the CDR3 is TGTGCCAGCAGTTATCCTGTACAGGGGAACTATGGCTACACCTTC. The whole variable domain, filled in from reference TRBV2 and TRBJ1-2, reads EPEVTQTPSHQVTQMGQEVILRCVPISNHLYFYWYRQILGQKVEFLVSFYNNEISEKSEIFDDQFSVERPDGSNFTLKIRSTKLEDSAMYFCASSYPVQGNYGYTFGSGTRLTVV.

The chain employs TRBV9 and TRBJ2-1; 9 nucleotides match TRBD2. Per the germline V gene, CDR1 is SGDLS and CDR2 is YYNGEE. The CDR3 totals 14 residues. V gave up 5 bases and J gave up 8 bases; unmatched junction bases: 8. Here the CDR3 DNA reads TGTGCCAGCAGTCCTCGGGTAGCGGGAGATGAGCAGTTCTTC. This codes for CASSPRVAGDEQFF.

CDR3 protein: CASRDRRYNSPLHF. CDR3 DNA sequence: TGTGCCAGCAGGGACAGAAGATATAATTCACCCCTCCACTTT. This chain connects TRBV6-1 to TRBJ1-6, with TRBD1 as a possible D gene (6 bases). Germline V lookup: CDR1 MNHNS, CDR2 SASEGT. V lost 6 bases to trimming and J lost 4 bases, with 10 bases between them. The CDR3 covers 14 residues.

The CDR3, as DNA: TGCGCCAGCAGCCAAGAAAGACAGGGGTCTGCCTACGAGCAGTACTTC. As protein: CASSQERQGSAYEQYF. This sequence joins TRBV4-3 and TRBJ2-7, with 8 bases that match TRBD1. There are 16 residues in the CDR3. The junction had 6 bases not matched to a gene; V was cut back by 0 bases and J by 2 bases. Germline V gene lookup returns CDR1 LGHNA and CDR2 YSLEER.

This clonotype was detected a few times. The chain recombines TRBV19 with TRBJ2-3; D remains ambiguous. V dropped 8 bases and J dropped 4 bases, with 13 bases sitting between them. The CDR3 length is 13 residues. The germline V gene has CDR1 LNHDA and CDR2 SQIVND (reference sequence). The DNA of the CDR3 is TGTGCCAGTTCCTATCTAGGGCCAGATACGCAGTATTTT. It specifies CASSYLGPDTQYF. The full variable domain, completed using reference TRBV19 and TRBJ2-3, is DGGITQSPKYLFRKEGQNVTLSCEQNLNHDAMYWYRQDPGQGLRLIYYSQIVNDFQKGDIAEGYSVSREKKESFPLTVTSAQKNPTAFYLCASSYLGPDTQYFGPGTRLTVL.

This clonotype was observed a few times. The chain combines TRBV7-8 with TRBJ2-7, with 9 bases matching TRBD2. Germline values: CDR1 SGHVS, CDR2 FQNEAQ. This CDR3 has 16 residues. J gave up 3 bases and V 1 base, and 7 bases lay outside the gene matches. CDR3 sequence: CASSLGDSGSGYEQYF. CDR3 nucleotides: TGTGCCAGCAGCTTAGGGGATAGCGGGAGCGGCTACGAGCAGTACTTC.

J is TRBJ2-7 and V is TRBV6-1; D is perhaps TRBD2 (5 bases). V gave up 7 bases and J gave up 7 bases, with 20 bases separating them. Germline lookup yields CDR1 MNHNS and CDR2 SASEGT. The CDR3 loop spans 14 amino acids. CDR3 region: CASNPGVVNNEQYF. The CDR3 DNA sequence: TGTGCCAGCAACCCCGGGGTGGTTAATAATGAGCAGTACTTC.

V is TRBV11-2 and J is TRBJ2-5, with 14 bases lining up with TRBD2. Germline V gene data show CDR1 as SGHAT and CDR2 as FQNNGV. The CDR3 sequence is 17 residues long. Trimming cost V 4 bases and J 5 bases; bases outside gene matches: 9. CDR3: CASSSRTSGRTGETQYF. The CDR3 DNA follows: TGTGCCAGCAGCTCCAGGACTAGCGGGAGGACTGGGGAGACCCAGTACTTC.

Concerning this clonotype: This may arise from a read error, as a much more abundant clone is one base away. J is TRBJ2-7 and V is TRBV6-2 or TRBV6-3; tentatively, D is TRBD1 (5 bases). Trimming took off 1 base at V and 3 bases at J, with 13 bases between the two ends. This CDR3 comprises 15 residues. From germline, CDR1 is MNHEY and CDR2 SVGEGT. For the CDR3, the DNA is TGTGCCAGCAGTTACTACGACAGAGTTGACTACGAGCAGTACTTC. This translates into CASSYYDRVDYEQYF.

The chain couples TRBV6-4 to TRBJ2-2, with D perhaps TRBD2 (6 bases). V was clipped by 6 bases and J by 0 bases, with 14 bases between them. The length of the CDR3 is 16 residues. Germline assignment: CDR1 MRHNA and CDR2 SNTAGT. The CDR3, as DNA: TGTGCCAGCAGCCCCAGAGGAGGGCCGAACACCGGGGAGCTGTTTTTT. As protein: CASSPRGGPNTGELFF.